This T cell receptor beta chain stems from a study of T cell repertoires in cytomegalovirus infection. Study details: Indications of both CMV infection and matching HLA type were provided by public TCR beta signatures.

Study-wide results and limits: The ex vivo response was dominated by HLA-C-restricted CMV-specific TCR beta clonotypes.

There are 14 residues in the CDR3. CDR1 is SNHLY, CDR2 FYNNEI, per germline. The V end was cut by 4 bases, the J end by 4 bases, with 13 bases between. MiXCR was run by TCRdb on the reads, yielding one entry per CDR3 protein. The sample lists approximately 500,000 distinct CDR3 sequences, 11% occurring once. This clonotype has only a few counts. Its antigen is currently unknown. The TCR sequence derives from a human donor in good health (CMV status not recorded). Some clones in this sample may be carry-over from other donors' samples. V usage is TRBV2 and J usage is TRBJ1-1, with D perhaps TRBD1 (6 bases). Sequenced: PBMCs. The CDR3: CASSAGAVGTEAFF. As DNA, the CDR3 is TGTGCCAGCAGTGCGGGGGCCGTGGGCACTGAAGCTTTCTTT.